The T cell receptor (beta chain) under discussion was sequenced for a study of beta chain features in type 1 diabetes. The whole isolated RNA underwent reverse transcription, so sequencing captured expressed TCRB transcripts. Produced via immunoSEQ multiplex PCR; TCRdb's table is partial and in-frame only. The repertoire holds more than 150,000 clones, with approximately 10% as singletons. Averaging approximately 120 mL, one heparinised blood draw came from each individual donor. Purities over 98% were achieved in all sorted populations. The V and J ends lost 1 base and 0 bases respectively, with 14 bases between them. Germline assignment: CDR1 LNHNV and CDR2 YYDKDF (reference sequence). This CDR3 has 17 residues. With regard to this clone: Antigen specificity is unknown.

Points from the study as a whole: HLA influence on TCRB rearrangement stayed unresolved here. Among all four CD4+ subsets, Type 1 diabetes patients had TCRB CDR3s that were moderately but significantly shorter.

This receptor was obtained from a man aged 18 to 29 in good health. The specimen was central memory CD4+ T cells from blood. V and J are TRBV15 and TRBJ2-3; TRBD2 might be the D (5 bases). CDR3 in DNA: TGTGCCACCAGCAGAGGGGGAGCGTCCTCTAGCACAGATACGCAGTATTTT. It yields the protein CATSRGGASSSTDTQYF.